The 25 T cell receptor beta chains below come from one sample, sequenced in a study of T-cell reconstitution after alpha-beta-depleted transplantation in children. A TCRbeta library incorporating unique molecular identifiers was prepared. TCRdb reprocessed the PCR reads with MiXCR, giving one entry per CDR3 protein. The table includes a few hundred thousand distinct CDR3 sequences, 6.6% detected once. This specimen consisted of PBMCs, obtained before TCRalphabeta/CD19-depleted stem cell transplant. The receptors originated from a boy between 2 and 10 years old with acute lymphoblastic leukemia, due to receive a stem cell transplant.

This clonotype was observed a few times. V gene TRBV7-2 combines with J gene TRBJ1-1; possible D gene TRBD1, 5 bases. V was shortened by 5 bases and J by 1 base, with 14 bases between the two germline ends. Germline lookup yields CDR1 SGHTA and CDR2 FQGNSA. CDR3 length: 15 amino acids. CDR3 in amino acids: CASSRSSGENTEAFF. Written as DNA, the CDR3 is TGTGCCAGCAGCCGCTCATCGGGGGAGAACACTGAAGCTTTCTTT.

The table lists this clonotype with many counts. This chain uses TRBV4-3 with TRBJ1-3, with D possibly being TRBD1 (5 bases). Trimming left V 2 bases short and J 7 bases short, with 12 bases between. CDR3 length: 14 residues. Germline V gene sequence: CDR1 LGHNA, CDR2 YSLEER. CDR3 protein: CASSQTERGNTIYF. The CDR3 DNA sequence: TGCGCCAGCAGCCAAACGGAGAGGGGTAACACCATATATTTT.

The V and J genes are TRBV20-1 and TRBJ2-7, with D tentatively TRBD2 (6 bases). Trimming shortened V by 6 bases and J by 3 bases, and 15 bases separated the two germline ends. The CDR3 runs 13 residues. The V gene's germline CDR1 is DFQATT and CDR2 SNEGSKA (reference sequence). The CDR3 DNA reads as TGCAGTGCCCCGGTGGGGGGAGTCTACGAGCAGTACTTC. It codes for CSAPVGGVYEQYF.

This clonotype was found a few times. The gene calls are TRBV6-2 or TRBV6-3 and TRBJ1-5, with 9 bases aligning to TRBD1. The germline CDR1 and CDR2 sequences are MNHEY and SVGEGT. J was trimmed by 7 bases and V by 8 bases; bases with no gene match: 6. The CDR3 totals 13 residues. The CDR3 DNA is TGTGCCAGCGAGGGGACAGGGTACCAGCCCCAGCATTTT. Protein: CASEGTGYQPQHF.

This clonotype was recorded many times. This chain links TRBV20-1 with TRBJ2-1; 8 bases are a match to TRBD2. CDR3 length: 15 amino acids. The germline CDR1 and CDR2 sequences are DFQATT and SNEGSKA (reference sequence). V was pared by 0 bases and J by 7 bases, with 8 bases of the junction left unmatched. CDR3 in amino acids: CSARDLREDPNEQFF. The CDR3, as DNA: TGCAGTGCTAGAGATTTGCGGGAGGATCCGAATGAGCAGTTCTTC.

This clonotype was seen a handful of times. V and J are TRBV5-8 and TRBJ1-5; the match to TRBD1 covers 7 bases. This CDR3 region has 15 residues. Germline V gene lookup returns CDR1 SGHTS and CDR2 YDEGEE. With 4 bases clipped from V and 1 base from J, the junction kept 5 bases outside the gene matches. The DNA of the CDR3 is TGTGCCAGCAGCCCCCCGACAGGGAGCAATCAGCCCCAGCATTTT. Protein product: CASSPPTGSNQPQHF.

This chain connects TRBV12-3 or TRBV12-4 to TRBJ2-1; the D gene is possibly TRBD2 (5 bases). CDR3 length: 14 amino acids. Between the trimmed V and J ends, which lost 7 bases and 8 bases, there was a span of 18 bases. As DNA, the CDR3 is TGTGCCAGCACCGACGCCAGGAGCGGCGATGAGCAGTTCTTC. Its translation is CASTDARSGDEQFF.

The chain joins TRBV6-5 to TRBJ1-5; D is undetermined. This CDR3 spans 13 amino acids. Germline V gives CDR1 MNHEY, CDR2 SVGAGI. Trimming pared 2 bases from V and 7 bases from J, leaving 9 bases between. CDR3 amino acids: CASSYGPEQPQHF. In nucleotides, the CDR3 is TGTGCCAGCAGTTACGGCCCCGAGCAGCCCCAGCATTTT.

This sequence joins TRBV2 and TRBJ2-2, with TRBD2 identical over 12 bases. The CDR3 is 14 residues long. Looked up from germline, CDR1 is SNHLY and CDR2 is FYNNEI. The V segment lost 7 bases and the J segment 7 bases; nucleotides outside the gene matches: 4. This CDR3 reads CASKTSGSYGELFF. In nucleotides, the CDR3 is TGTGCCAGCAAGACTAGCGGGAGTTACGGGGAGCTGTTTTTT.

The table lists this clonotype with many counts. The genes are TRBV6-1 and TRBJ2-4; no reliable D call. V dropped 8 bases and J dropped 1 base, with 9 bases sitting between them. The CDR3 loop spans 13 amino acids. Germline V lookup: CDR1 MNHNS, CDR2 SASEGT. The CDR3 DNA is TGTGCCAGCGGTCAGGACGCCAAAAACATTCAGTACTTC. Its translation is CASGQDAKNIQYF.

The chain couples TRBV30 to TRBJ2-1; D uncertain. Germline V gene data show CDR1 as GTSNPN and CDR2 as SVGIG (reference sequence). V was clipped by 7 bases and J by 7 bases, with 14 bases between them. The CDR3 is 12 residues long. This chain's CDR3 is CAYTPPGNEQFF. The CDR3 nucleotides are TGTGCCTACACCCCCCCTGGGAATGAGCAGTTCTTC.

This clonotype showed up many times. The V and J genes are TRBV6-2 or TRBV6-3 and TRBJ1-1; tentative D call: TRBD1 (5 bases). The V and J ends lost 0 bases and 4 bases respectively, with 6 bases between them. Germline V gene lookup returns CDR1 MNHEY and CDR2 SVGEGT. CDR3 length: 13 residues. CDR3 loop: CASSYSGGTEAFF. CDR3 nucleotide sequence: TGTGCCAGCAGTTACTCTGGGGGCACTGAAGCTTTCTTT.

V is TRBV7-8 and J is TRBJ2-7; D is perhaps TRBD1 (6 bases). CDR1 is SGHVS, CDR2 FQNEAQ, per germline. CDR3 length: 14 residues. V lost 5 bases and J lost 2, with 13 bases in between. The CDR3 region has the DNA TGTGCCAGCAGCCCCGGCAGGGGACCCTACGAGCAGTACTTC. This codes for CASSPGRGPYEQYF.

Many counts were recorded for this clonotype. CDR3 residues: CASIPGTGSYNEQFF. For the CDR3, the DNA is TGTGCCAGCATCCCGGGGACAGGCTCCTACAATGAGCAGTTCTTC. This chain joins TRBV2 and TRBJ2-1, with 8 positions matching TRBD1. CDR1 SNHLY and CDR2 FYNNEI come from the germline V gene. Unmatched junction bases numbered 5, after V lost 7 bases and J lost 0 bases. This CDR3 has 15 residues.

This clonotype has a handful of counts. The CDR3 bases are TGTGCCAGCAGTTTTGAGAGCAGCCCGTGGCGGGACACTGAAGCTTTCTTT. This gives the protein CASSFESSPWRDTEAFF. The chain combines TRBV27 with TRBJ1-1; no reliable D call. The length of the CDR3 is 17 residues. Germline CDR1 is MNHEY and CDR2 is SMNVEV (reference sequence). V was clipped by 3 bases and J by 3 bases, with 20 bases between them.

This clonotype was picked up one time. This chain links TRBV7-2 with TRBJ2-1; 9 nucleotides agree with TRBD1. The V gene's germline CDR1 is SGHTA and CDR2 FQGNSA. V was clipped by 1 base and J by 10 bases; unmatched bases: 8. The CDR3 extends over 15 amino acids. The chain's CDR3 is CASSLVGDRAGEQFF. The CDR3 DNA reads TGTGCCAGCAGCTTAGTAGGGGACAGGGCAGGCGAGCAGTTCTTC. The variable domain in full, completed from reference TRBV7-2 and TRBJ2-1, reads GAGVSQSPSNKVTEKGKDVELRCDPISGHTALYWYRQSLGQGLEFLIYFQGNSAPDKSGLPSDRFSAERTGGSVSTLTIQRTQQEDSAVYLCASSLVGDRAGEQFFGPGTRLTVL.

This clonotype occurred many times. The V gene is TRBV11-1, the J gene TRBJ1-4; unclear D gene. From germline, CDR1 is SGHAT and CDR2 FQDESV (reference sequence). CDR3 size: 15 residues. V lost 5 bases and J 4 bases, leaving 14 bases between the germline ends. The CDR3 reads CASSINRGNNEKLFF. The CDR3 nucleotides read TGTGCCAGCAGCATCAACAGAGGAAATAATGAAAAACTGTTTTTT.

There are a few counts of this clonotype. The chain couples TRBV20-1 to TRBJ2-5, with a possible D match to TRBD2 (6 bases). V dropped 2 bases and J dropped 7 bases, with 11 bases sitting between them. The germline V gene encodes CDR1 DFQATT and CDR2 SNEGSKA (reference sequence). This CDR3 has 12 residues. The CDR3 loop reads CSARSGGATQYF. The CDR3 DNA follows: TGCAGTGCTAGATCTGGCGGGGCGACCCAGTACTTC.

This clonotype was picked up many times. The V and J genes are TRBV12-3 or TRBV12-4 and TRBJ2-1, with a possible D match to TRBD1 (6 bases). Trimming shortened V by 6 bases and J by 3 bases, and 15 bases separated the two germline ends. The CDR3 length is 15 residues. The chain's CDR3 is CASSPDSGFYNEQFF. CDR3 sequence (DNA): TGTGCCAGCAGCCCGGACAGTGGGTTCTACAATGAGCAGTTCTTC.

The chain carries TRBV15 and TRBJ2-2, with D maybe TRBD1 (6 bases). Germline V gene lookup returns CDR1 LNHNV and CDR2 YYDKDF (reference sequence). This CDR3 contains 14 residues. V gave up 0 bases and J gave up 6 bases, with 8 bases separating them. CDR3 loop: CATSREGAAGELFF. The CDR3 nucleotides read TGTGCCACCAGCAGAGAGGGGGCCGCCGGGGAGCTGTTTTTT.

Ten or more counts support this clonotype. This chain connects TRBV3-1 to TRBJ1-1, with D possibly matching TRBD1 (5 bases). This CDR3 has 14 residues. V was trimmed by 0 bases and J by 1 base, leaving 6 bases between them. The germline V gene encodes CDR1 LGHDT and CDR2 YNNKEL (reference sequence). The CDR3 DNA is TGTGCCAGCAGCCAAGATGGGGGGAACACTGAAGCTTTCTTT. It is translated as CASSQDGGNTEAFF.

This clonotype was seen at least ten times. This chain links TRBV25-1 with TRBJ2-1; TRBD1 might be the D (6 bases). Germline-derived CDR1 and CDR2 are MGHDK and SYGVNS. V was pared by 3 bases and J by 7 bases, with 19 bases between. This CDR3 has 16 amino acids. CDR3 coding DNA: TGTGCCAGCAGTGATGAGAAGGGGCGCCAGGGGAATGAGCAGTTCTTC. This codes for CASSDEKGRQGNEQFF.

There are many counts of this clonotype. In DNA form, the CDR3 reads TGTGCCAGCAACGGACAGGCTCAAGAGACCCAGTACTTC. Encoded protein: CASNGQAQETQYF. The rearrangement joins TRBV2 to TRBJ2-5, with 7 positions matching TRBD1. Trimming took 7 bases from V and 2 from J; bases not matched to a gene: 4. The CDR3 has 13 amino acids. Per germline, CDR1 SNHLY and CDR2 FYNNEI.

Only a few counts were recorded for this clonotype. The chain is built from TRBV21-1 and TRBJ1-1; the D segment call TRBD1 is taken from the table without a DNA check. TRBV21-1 is assigned pseudogene status. The CDR3 length is 16 residues. The CDR3 nucleotides are TGTGCCAGCAGCAAGACAGGGTGGGGGGAGAACACTGAAGCTTTCTTT. Translation gives CASSKTGWGENTEAFF.

This clonotype was seen ten or more times. The chain joins TRBV6-6 to TRBJ2-7, with 8 bases aligning to TRBD1. From germline, CDR1 is MNHNY and CDR2 SVGAGI (reference sequence). The CDR3 extends over 13 amino acids. V shed 6 bases and J 2 bases; nucleotides not matched to a gene: 3. The CDR3 region is CASSPGGTYEQYF. The DNA of the CDR3 is TGTGCCAGCAGCCCAGGGGGCACCTACGAGCAGTACTTC.